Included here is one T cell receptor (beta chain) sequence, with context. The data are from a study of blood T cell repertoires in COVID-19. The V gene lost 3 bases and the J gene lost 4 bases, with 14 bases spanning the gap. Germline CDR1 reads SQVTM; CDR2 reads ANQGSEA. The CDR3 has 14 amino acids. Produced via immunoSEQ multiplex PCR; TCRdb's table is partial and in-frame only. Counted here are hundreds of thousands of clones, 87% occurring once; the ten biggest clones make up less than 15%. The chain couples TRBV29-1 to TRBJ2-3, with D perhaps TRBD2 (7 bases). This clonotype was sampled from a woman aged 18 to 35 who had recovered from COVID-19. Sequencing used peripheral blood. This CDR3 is CSVDGKGGADTQYF. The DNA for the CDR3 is TGCAGCGTTGACGGAAAGGGGGGGGCAGATACGCAGTATTTT.